The sequence of this T cell receptor beta chain was determined in a study of blood T cells in healthy people across ages. Whole-study context: Using template switching, researchers captured about one barcoded beta molecule for each two T cells.

Drawing of peripheral blood yielded ten milliliters from each donor. The CDR3 sequence is 15 residues long. With a J-beta primer mix and a sample-barcoded 5' primer, a second PCR ran roughly 6 to 11 cycles. TCRdb processed the 5' RACE reads anew with MiXCR; each CDR3 protein has one entry. Of hundreds of thousands of distinct CDR3 sequences listed, roughly 64% are singletons. This clonotype was sampled from a man younger than 40 in good health. This chain links TRBV12-3 or TRBV12-4 with TRBJ2-5, with 9 bases that match TRBD2. The J call could be wrong; TRBJ2-7 is a better fit for the DNA end. The sample comprised blood. CDR3 sequence reads: CASSPFLAGIYEQYF. The CDR3 DNA sequence: TGTGCCAGCAGCCCATTTCTAGCGGGAATCTACGAGCAGTACTTC.